A selection of T cell receptor beta chains follows, all from one sample in a study of early T cells in non-severe SARS-CoV-2 infection. Using its own MiXCR run on the 5' RACE reads, TCRdb lists one record per CDR3 protein. Among tens of thousands of distinct CDR3 sequences listed, approximately 16% were seen once. Specimen: whole blood, collected at baseline. The receptors derive from an adult who was a healthcare worker with PCR-confirmed SARS-CoV-2 infection or an uninfected control (not recorded which). CDR3s include the opening cysteine and the closing phenylalanine or tryptophan. Fields, in order: clone size, D gene, J gene, V gene, CDR3 protein, CDR3 DNA. D genes are given only for firm matches. Not every row has a clone size; where given, it reads once, few, many or a size class.

few,TRBD2,TRBJ2-7,TRBV6-6,CASRPGGYEQYF,TGTGCCAGCAGGCCGGGAGGCTACGAGCAGTACTTC
many,-,TRBJ2-6,TRBV5-1,CASSFRGSGANVLTF,TGCGCCAGCAGCTTTCGGGGATCTGGGGCCAACGTCCTGACTTTC
many,TRBD2,TRBJ2-3,TRBV20-1,CSARDLAGGRTDTQYF,TGCAGTGCTAGAGATCTAGCGGGAGGTAGAACAGATACGCAGTATTTT
-,TRBD2,TRBJ2-1,TRBV18,CASSPAGLGDNEQFF,TGTGCCAGCTCACCGGCTGGACTAGGGGACAATGAGCAGTTCTTC
-,-,TRBJ2-1,TRBV5-6,CASSSQSTSLNEQFF,TGTGCCAGCAGCTCCCAATCTACTAGCCTAAATGAGCAGTTCTTC
-,TRBD1,TRBJ1-2,TRBV6-2/TRBV6-3,CASRRDRDGANYGYTF,TGTGCCAGCAGGCGGGACAGGGATGGTGCGAACTATGGCTACACCTTC
few,TRBD1,TRBJ1-2,TRBV11-2,CASSLVGTGLYGYTF,TGTGCCAGCAGCTTAGTCGGGACAGGGCTTTATGGCTACACCTTC
once,-,TRBJ2-7,TRBV20-1,CSASNTVVGQYF,TGCAGTGCTAGTAATACCGTTGTGGGGCAGTACTTC
few,-,TRBJ2-7,TRBV11-2,CASSTRTGSGEQYF,TGTGCCAGCAGCACTAGAACAGGGTCCGGCGAGCAGTACTTC
few,-,TRBJ2-7,TRBV2,CASGVVGAEQYF,TGTGCCAGCGGGGTAGTGGGAGCCGAGCAGTACTTC
-,-,TRBJ1-1,TRBV28,CASSLRAEAFF,TGTGCCAGCAGCCTCCGGGCTGAAGCTTTCTTT
few,-,TRBJ2-3,TRBV9,CASSVGRTQYF,TGTGCCAGCAGCGTTGGACGTACGCAGTATTTT
-,-,TRBJ2-6,TRBV7-3,CASSKERGTKESGANVLTF,TGTGCCAGCAGCAAAGAAAGGGGGACAAAAGAATCTGGGGCCAACGTCCTGACTTTC
few,-,TRBJ2-3,TRBV6-6,CASSYYLQDTQYF,TGTGCCAGCAGTTACTACTTACAAGATACGCAGTATTTT
-,-,TRBJ2-4,TRBV10-3,CAISVDWENIQYF,TGTGCCATCAGTGTCGACTGGGAAAACATTCAGTACTTC
few,-,TRBJ2-4,TRBV20-1,CSARGLGLDIQYF,TGCAGTGCTAGAGGGTTAGGGTTGGACATTCAGTACTTC
medium-sized,-,TRBJ1-1,TRBV29-1,CSVRVNTEAFF,TGCAGCGTTCGGGTGAACACTGAAGCTTTCTTT
-,TRBD1,TRBJ1-1,TRBV2,CASRVRTGGSTEAFF,TGTGCCAGCAGAGTCAGGACAGGGGGTAGCACTGAAGCTTTCTTT
few,-,TRBJ2-2,TRBV7-9,CASSPWDTGELFF,TGTGCCAGCAGCCCCTGGGACACCGGGGAGCTGTTTTTT
few,-,TRBJ2-5,TRBV4-1,CASSQRSTFSQETQYF,TGCGCCAGCAGCCAAAGGAGTACATTCAGCCAAGAGACCCAGTACTTC
few,-,TRBJ2-3,TRBV7-2,CASSLERSKRRGTDTQYF,TGTGCCAGCAGCTTAGAACGCAGTAAACGTCGGGGCACAGATACGCAGTATTTT
-,-,TRBJ1-6,TRBV2,CASSEALGNSPLHF,TGTGCCAGCAGTGAAGCGCTTGGCAATTCACCCCTCCACTTT
many,-,TRBJ1-5,TRBV24-1,CATSASNQPQHF,TGTGCCACCAGTGCTAGCAATCAGCCCCAGCATTTT